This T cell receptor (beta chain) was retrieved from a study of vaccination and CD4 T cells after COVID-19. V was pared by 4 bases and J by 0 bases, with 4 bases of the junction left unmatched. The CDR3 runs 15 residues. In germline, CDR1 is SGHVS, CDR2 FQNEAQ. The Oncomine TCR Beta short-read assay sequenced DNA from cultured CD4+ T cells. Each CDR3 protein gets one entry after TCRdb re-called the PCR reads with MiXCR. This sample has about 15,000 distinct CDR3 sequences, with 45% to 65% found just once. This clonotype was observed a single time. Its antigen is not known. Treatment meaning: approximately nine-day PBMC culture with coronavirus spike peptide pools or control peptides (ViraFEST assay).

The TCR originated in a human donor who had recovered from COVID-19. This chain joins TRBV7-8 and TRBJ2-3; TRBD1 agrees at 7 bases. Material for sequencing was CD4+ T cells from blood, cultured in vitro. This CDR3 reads CASSSPGQSTDTQYF. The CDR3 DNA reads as TGTGCCAGCAGCTCACCGGGACAGAGCACAGATACGCAGTATTTT.